The 27 T cell receptor beta chains below were found in one sample sequenced in a study of Ad26.COV2.S vaccination and SARS-CoV-2 variants. Profiled with immunoSEQ multiplex PCR; TCRdb holds only in-frame clones, not every one. The sample holds around 450,000 clones; 80% to 90% are singletons and the top ten take about 1.5%. Indicated treatment: roughly 18 received Ad26.COV2.S at low or high dose, single or two shots; 5 received placebo; per-sample allocation not given. After the first vaccine or placebo injection, samples were drawn on day 63. The source was peripheral blood, collected in a trial of Ad26.COV2.S vaccine versus placebo. These receptors were taken from a person aged 18 to 59 who received the Ad26.COV2.S COVID-19 vaccine or a placebo.

The V gene is TRBV7-9, the J gene TRBJ2-3; D may match TRBD1 or TRBD2 (5 bases each). Germline CDR1 reads SEHNR; CDR2 reads FQNEAQ (reference sequence). V lost 5 bases and J lost 0, with 15 bases in between. This CDR3 has 16 residues. The CDR3: CASSPSGRLSTDTQYF. Written as DNA, the CDR3 is TGTGCCAGCAGCCCTTCGGGGCGGCTTAGCACAGATACGCAGTATTTT.

This sequence joins TRBV2 and TRBJ1-2; D might be TRBD1 (6 bases). The CDR3 has 13 amino acids. Germline lookup yields CDR1 SNHLY and CDR2 FYNNEI. V was trimmed by 7 bases and J by 4 bases, leaving 13 bases between them. The CDR3: CASMGGGTYGYTF. CDR3 nucleotide sequence: TGTGCCAGCATGGGGGGCGGGACCTATGGCTACACCTTC.

This chain joins TRBV7-3 and TRBJ2-1, with 8 positions matching TRBD2. This CDR3 spans 13 amino acids. Per the germline V gene, CDR1 is SGHTA and CDR2 is FQGTGA. Trimming cost V 1 base and J 13 bases; bases outside gene matches: 6. The chain's CDR3 is CASSLKAGGHQFF. Written as DNA, the CDR3 is TGTGCCAGCAGCTTAAAGGCGGGAGGCCATCAGTTCTTC.

The rearrangement joins TRBV7-3 to TRBJ2-7; 9 bases line up with TRBD2. V lost 8 bases to trimming and J lost 0 bases; unmatched junction nucleotides: 11. This CDR3 region has 16 residues. Germline CDR1 is SGHTA and CDR2 is FQGTGA. The CDR3 here is CASPSPGAGGSYEQYF. In DNA, the CDR3 is TGTGCCAGCCCCTCCCCAGGAGCGGGAGGCTCCTACGAGCAGTACTTC.

V and J are TRBV28 and TRBJ1-1; D not resolved. The CDR3 loop spans 12 amino acids. V was shortened by 6 bases and J by 0 bases, with 5 bases between the two germline ends. Germline V lookup: CDR1 MDHEN, CDR2 SYDVKM. The CDR3 nucleotides are TGTGCCAGCAGAAATTTGAACACTGAAGCTTTCTTT. Amino acids: CASRNLNTEAFF.

The chain combines TRBV7-6 with TRBJ2-5; D might be TRBD1 (5 bases). Germline CDR1 and CDR2: SGHVS and FNYEAQ. Trimming took off 10 bases at V and 2 bases at J, with 17 bases between the two ends. This CDR3 has 14 amino acids. The CDR3: CATTRPDSQETQYF. CDR3 sequence (DNA): TGTGCCACCACAAGACCAGACAGTCAAGAGACCCAGTACTTC.

In regard to this clone: Other DNA sequences of this sample code for an identical CDR3. V gene TRBV3-1 (or the pseudogene TRBV3-2) combines with J gene TRBJ1-6; D not resolved. Looked up from germline, CDR1 is LGHDT and CDR2 is YNNKEL (reference sequence). The CDR3 extends over 13 amino acids. Trimming left V 1 base short and J 10 bases short, with 8 bases between. This CDR3 reads CASSQGYRSPLHF. As DNA, the CDR3 is TGTGCCAGCAGCCAAGGGTACCGCTCACCCCTCCACTTT.

V and J are TRBV14 and TRBJ1-6; tentatively, D is TRBD1 (5 bases). Germline V gene lookup returns CDR1 SGHDN and CDR2 FVKESK. This CDR3 contains 23 residues. V was clipped by 1 base and J by 0 bases, with 28 bases between them. The CDR3 here is CASSQGRDYGDPTKSSYNSPLHF. CDR3 nucleotide sequence: TGTGCCAGCAGCCAAGGACGGGACTATGGGGACCCGACTAAGAGCTCCTATAATTCACCCCTCCACTTT.

The chain has TRBV13 and TRBJ2-6; possible D gene TRBD2, 5 bases. CDR1 is PRHDT, CDR2 FYEKMQ, per germline (reference sequence). There are 20 residues in the CDR3. Trimming left V 0 bases short and J 0 bases short, with 18 bases between. This chain's CDR3 is CASSLGDRAAALSGANVLTF. The CDR3 coding sequence is TGTGCCAGCAGCTTAGGGGATCGGGCAGCGGCCCTCTCTGGGGCCAACGTCCTGACTTTC.

The gene calls are TRBV7-2 and TRBJ2-5, with D perhaps matching TRBD1 (5 bases). This CDR3 spans 14 amino acids. Germline CDR1 SGHTA, CDR2 FQGNSA. V was shortened by 5 bases and J by 4 bases, with 14 bases between the two germline ends. The CDR3, as DNA: TGTGCCAGCAGCCGTGAAGTGGGGCCAGAGACCCAGTACTTC. Translation: CASSREVGPETQYF. The full variable domain, its missing parts supplied by reference TRBV7-2 and TRBJ2-5, is GAGVSQSPSNKVTEKGKDVELRCDPISGHTALYWYRQSLGQGLEFLIYFQGNSAPDKSGLPSDRFSAERTGGSVSTLTIQRTQQEDSAVYLCASSREVGPETQYFGPGTRLLVL.

The rearrangement uses TRBV27 and TRBJ1-4; D is unclear. The germline V gene has CDR1 MNHEY and CDR2 SMNVEV (reference sequence). V lost 6 bases, J lost 10 bases, and 18 bases lay in between. The CDR3 length is 14 residues. CDR3 protein: CASSHRAPSGKLFF. DNA of the CDR3: TGTGCCAGCAGCCACCGGGCCCCTTCGGGAAAACTGTTTTTT.

Remarks on this clone: The sample contains more than one DNA sequence encoding this CDR3. This chain connects TRBV5-1 to TRBJ1-1; 7 bases are a match to TRBD1. The V segment lost 0 bases and the J segment 0 bases; nucleotides outside the gene matches: 5. The CDR3 sequence is 16 residues long. Germline values: CDR1 SGHRS, CDR2 YFSETQ. The CDR3 nucleotides are TGCGCCAGCAGCTTGGGTTCAGGGGGGATGAACACTGAAGCTTTCTTT. This sequence encodes CASSLGSGGMNTEAFF.

The chain uses TRBV6-5 and TRBJ2-7; D gene unclear. V was clipped by 6 bases and J by 1 base, with 10 bases between them. The CDR3 loop spans 13 amino acids. The germline V gene has CDR1 MNHEY and CDR2 SVGAGI. CDR3: CASRRKPSYEQYF. The CDR3 bases are TGTGCCAGCAGGCGTAAGCCGTCCTACGAGCAGTACTTC.

The chain carries TRBV15 and TRBJ1-5; a weak D match, TRBD1 (5 bases). The ends were cut back, 1 base at V and 9 bases at J, with 10 bases in the middle. CDR3 length: 13 amino acids. From germline, CDR1 is LNHNV and CDR2 YYDKDF (reference sequence). The CDR3 DNA reads TGTGCCACCAGCAGAGTCGGGGGTTCGCCCCAGCATTTT. It codes for CATSRVGGSPQHF.

V gene TRBV7-8 combines with J gene TRBJ1-6; 7 bases agree with TRBD1. CDR1 and CDR2 from the germline V gene are SGHVS and FQNEAQ. There are 20 residues in the CDR3. Trimming took 4 bases from V and 6 from J; bases not matched to a gene: 21. CDR3 DNA sequence: TGTGCCAGCAGCTCAATATTGCGGAGGACAGGACGAATATCTAATTCACCCCTCCACTTT. The encoded protein is CASSSILRRTGRISNSPLHF.

V usage is TRBV18 and J usage is TRBJ2-3; D remains unclear. CDR1 is KGHSH, CDR2 LQKENI, per germline. The CDR3 consists of 16 residues. Trimming pared 1 base from V and 1 base from J, leaving 12 bases between. As DNA, the CDR3 is TGTGCCAGCTCACCACTAGTTCTGACCCGCACAGATACGCAGTATTTT. Translated, it gives CASSPLVLTRTDTQYF.

The table lists this clone with a count of one. The chain has TRBV6-2 or TRBV6-3 and TRBJ1-6; possibly TRBD1 for D (6 bases). This CDR3 has 17 residues. Trimming removed 2 bases at V and 9 bases at J, with 20 bases between. Germline assignment: CDR1 MNHEY and CDR2 SVGEGT. The CDR3 DNA is TGTGCCAGCAGTTACGAGGGGGTCGGAGAAGGTCTTTCACCCCTCCACTTT. It translates to CASSYEGVGEGLSPLHF.

V usage is TRBV11-2 and J usage is TRBJ1-2; D perhaps matches TRBD1 (6 bases). The germline CDR1 and CDR2 sequences are SGHAT and FQNNGV. The CDR3 is 13 residues long. V lost 5 bases and J lost 6, with 13 bases in between. Here the CDR3 DNA reads TGTGCCAGCAGCCCAACAGGGATCCATGGCTACACCTTC. Amino acid sequence: CASSPTGIHGYTF.

This clone was seen just once. The rearrangement uses TRBV5-1 and TRBJ2-1; D gene ambiguous. CDR3 length: 13 residues. Germline V gene sequence: CDR1 SGHRS, CDR2 YFSETQ. V lost 0 bases to trimming and J lost 6 bases, with 7 bases between them. The CDR3 sequence is CASSLVASNEQFF. CDR3 coding DNA: TGCGCCAGCAGCTTGGTGGCTAGCAATGAGCAGTTCTTC.

V usage is TRBV5-1 and J usage is TRBJ2-5; 8 bases match TRBD1. This CDR3 region has 15 residues. V lost 2 bases, J lost 3 bases, and 6 bases stayed unmatched. Germline V CDR1 and CDR2: SGHRS, YFSETQ. The CDR3 is CASSFGRQGKETQYF. The DNA of the CDR3 is TGCGCCAGCAGCTTCGGTAGACAGGGGAAAGAGACCCAGTACTTC.

V gene TRBV6-2 or TRBV6-3 combines with J gene TRBJ2-1; 14 bases agree with TRBD2. V shed 5 bases and J 7 bases; nucleotides not matched to a gene: 7. CDR3 length: 16 amino acids. Per the germline V gene, CDR1 is MNHEY and CDR2 is SVGEGT. Here the CDR3 DNA reads TGTGCCAGCAGTAAGACTAGCGGGAGGGCGGCGAATGAGCAGTTCTTC. Protein sequence: CASSKTSGRAANEQFF.

This clone was seen once. The V call is TRBV19, the J call TRBJ1-4; D may be TRBD1 (6 bases). The CDR3 has 15 amino acids. Per the germline V gene, CDR1 is LNHDA and CDR2 is SQIVND (reference sequence). V lost 5 bases and J lost 4, with 14 bases in between. Here the CDR3 DNA reads TGTGCCAGTAGTTCTCGACAGGCAAGTAATGAAAAACTGTTTTTT. It translates to CASSSRQASNEKLFF.

This chain uses TRBV19 with TRBJ1-1, with D perhaps TRBD1 (6 bases). Germline assignment: CDR1 LNHDA and CDR2 SQIVND (reference sequence). V was trimmed by 4 bases and J by 2 bases, leaving 11 bases between them. The CDR3 contains 14 residues. In nucleotides, the CDR3 is TGTGCCAGTAGTAAGCGACAGGCAAACACTGAAGCTTTCTTT. Its translation: CASSKRQANTEAFF.

This sequence joins TRBV6-1 and TRBJ1-5, with D unresolved. The germline gives CDR1 MNHNS, CDR2 SASEGT. The CDR3 contains 16 residues. Trimming took 2 bases from V and 5 from J, leaving 16 bases between them. CDR3 bases: TGTGCCAGCAGTGAACCGCAGGATCCGCGGTATCAGCCCCAGCATTTT. Its protein is CASSEPQDPRYQPQHF.

The CDR3 coding sequence is TGTGCCAGCAGCTTGGGACACCTGAACACTGAAGCTTTCTTT. Amino acid sequence: CASSLGHLNTEAFF. The chain uses TRBV5-5 and TRBJ1-1, with unresolved D. The CDR3 runs to 14 residues. The V end was cut by 0 bases, the J end by 0 bases, with 6 bases between. Germline CDR1 SGHKS, CDR2 YYEKEE (reference sequence).

This chain uses TRBV18 with TRBJ2-7; no clear D. CDR1 and CDR2 (germline): KGHSH, LQKENI. The CDR3 is made up of 13 amino acids. V was shortened by 2 bases and J by 1 base, with 6 bases between the two germline ends. The CDR3 is CASSPVGSYEQYF. As DNA, the CDR3 is TGTGCCAGCTCACCAGTGGGTTCCTACGAGCAGTACTTC.

The sample holds one count of this clone. The rearrangement joins TRBV20-1 to TRBJ1-2, with D uncertain. Germline CDR1 reads DFQATT; CDR2 reads SNEGSKA (reference sequence). This CDR3 is 11 amino acids long. V gave up 3 bases and J gave up 1 base, with 3 bases separating them. The CDR3 DNA reads as TGCAGTGCTAGGGTTAACTATGGCTACACCTTC. It encodes CSARVNYGYTF.